This T cell receptor (beta chain) was recovered during a study of neoadjuvant anti-PD-1 for oral cavity cancer. Study context: Around day 43, patients without progression received a fourth nivolumab dose before surgery.

CDR1 SEHNR and CDR2 FQNEAQ come from the germline V gene (reference sequence). There are 13 residues in the CDR3. V lost 2 bases, J lost 3 bases, and 8 bases lay in between. Method: immunoSEQ multiplex PCR; TCRdb's copy keeps in-frame clones and lacks some. Of about 15,000 clones in the sample, about 70% were seen once. This clone was counted a few times. These oral cavity squamous cell carcinomas were HPV-negative and locally advanced. Analysis of PBMCs was direct, with no culture step. The genes are TRBV7-9 and TRBJ2-7; D might be TRBD2 (6 bases). This sequence originates from a person aged 35-79 years with oral cavity squamous cell carcinoma. Sample: PBMCs, taken before nivolumab (anti-PD-1) treatment. The CDR3 loop is CASSLSGGYEQYF. The CDR3 DNA is TGTGCCAGCAGCTTATCCGGGGGCTACGAGCAGTACTTC. The whole variable domain, filled in from reference TRBV7-9 and TRBJ2-7, reads DTGVSQNPRHKITKRGQNVTFRCDPISEHNRLYWYRQTLGQGPEFLTYFQNEAQLEKSRLLSDRFSAERPKGSFSTLEIQRTEQGDSAMYLCASSLSGGYEQYFGPGTRLTVT.